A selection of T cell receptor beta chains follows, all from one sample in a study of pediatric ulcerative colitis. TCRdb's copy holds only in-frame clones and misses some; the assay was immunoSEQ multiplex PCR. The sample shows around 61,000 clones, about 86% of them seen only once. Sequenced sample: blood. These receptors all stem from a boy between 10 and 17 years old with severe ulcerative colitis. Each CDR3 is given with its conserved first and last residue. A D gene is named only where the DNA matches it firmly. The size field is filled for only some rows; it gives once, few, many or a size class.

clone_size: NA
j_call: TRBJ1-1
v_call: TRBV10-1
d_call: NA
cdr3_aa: CASSDAGHGTEAFF
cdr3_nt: TGCGCCAGCAGTGATGCGGGTCACGGGACTGAAGCTTTCTTT

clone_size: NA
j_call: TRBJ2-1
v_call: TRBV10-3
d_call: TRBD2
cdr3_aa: CATSGMGEQFF
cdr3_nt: TGTGCCACCAGCGGGATGGGGGAGCAGTTCTTC

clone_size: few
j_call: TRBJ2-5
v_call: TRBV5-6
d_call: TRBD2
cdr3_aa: CASSLVLAGPYQETQYF
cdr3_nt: TGTGCCAGCAGCTTAGTACTAGCGGGGCCGTACCAAGAGACCCAGTACTTC

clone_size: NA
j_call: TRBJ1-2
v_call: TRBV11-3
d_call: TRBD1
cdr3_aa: CASSLSQGAGYTF
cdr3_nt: TGTGCCAGCAGCCTCTCACAGGGGGCCGGCTACACCTTC

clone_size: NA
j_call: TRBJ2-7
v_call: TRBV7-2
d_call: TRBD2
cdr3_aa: CASSLVAGRSTYEQYF
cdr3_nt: TGTGCCAGCAGCTTAGTCGCCGGGAGGAGTACCTACGAGCAGTACTTC

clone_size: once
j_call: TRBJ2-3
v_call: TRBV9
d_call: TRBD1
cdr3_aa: CASSPGQGSTDTQYF
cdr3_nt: TGTGCCAGCAGCCCGGGACAGGGATCCACAGATACGCAGTATTTT

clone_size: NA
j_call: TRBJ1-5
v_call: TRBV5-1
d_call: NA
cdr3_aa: CASSPAPDQPQHF
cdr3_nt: TGCGCCAGCAGCCCTGCTCCCGATCAGCCCCAGCATTTT

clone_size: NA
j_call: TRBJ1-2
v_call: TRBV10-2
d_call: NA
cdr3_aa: CASPVMGARSYGYTF
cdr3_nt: TGCGCCAGCCCAGTAATGGGGGCGCGGAGCTATGGCTACACCTTC

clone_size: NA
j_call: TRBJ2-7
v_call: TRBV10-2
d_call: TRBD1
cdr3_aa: CASRQGYEQYF
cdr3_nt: TGCGCCAGCAGACAGGGGTACGAGCAGTACTTC

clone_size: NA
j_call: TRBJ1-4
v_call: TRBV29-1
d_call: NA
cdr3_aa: CSVVGDSSTNEKLFF
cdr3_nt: TGCAGCGTTGTGGGGGATAGTTCAACTAATGAAAAACTGTTTTTT